This T cell receptor beta chain originates from a study of shared clonotypes between healthy human individuals. Background on the study: CD4 naive and memory got three plates each, CD8 naive two, CD8 memory one.

In this sample, this clone turned up once. This sample includes further DNA sequences coding for the same CDR3. Genomic DNA of every subset was divided equally among multiple immunoSEQ plates. Assay used: immunoSEQ multiplex PCR; TCRdb lists only in-frame clones, some missing. This table holds approximately 1.9 million clones, 90% to 95% found once. In the naive CD8 group, cells lacked CD45RO and were positively selected for CCR7, so terminally differentiated effector memory CD45RA+ cells were left out. The TCR originated in a young man in good health. Some clones in this sample may be carry-over from other donors' samples. Specimen: naive CD8+ T cells from PBMCs.

CDR3 DNA sequence: TGTGCCAGCAGCCCGCGGGGTTCCGGAAACACCATATATTTT. This gives the protein CASSPRGSGNTIYF. This chain links TRBV4-2 with TRBJ1-3, with no clear D. Germline V gene lookup returns CDR1 LGHNA and CDR2 YNFKEQ. The CDR3 has 14 amino acids. V gave up 4 bases and J gave up 4 bases, with 11 bases separating them.